This entry is about one T cell receptor beta chain. Libraries were prepared by immunoSEQ multiplex PCR; TCRdb keeps only in-frame clonotypes and omits some of them. The sample has about 220,000 clones; about nine tenths are singletons. The CDR3 extends over 17 amino acids. CDR1 and CDR2 (germline): SGHNT, YENEEA. V gave up 5 bases and J gave up 2 bases, with 18 bases separating them. This sample was taken from a study of blood T cell repertoires in COVID-19. As for the study in general: T cells, B-cell-depleted T cells, or PBMCs supplied cDNA or gDNA.

The material sequenced was peripheral blood. This rearrangement joins TRBV11-3 to TRBJ2-2, with TRBD1 as a possible D gene (5 bases). The sequence was collected from a man aged 25 to 45 who had recovered from COVID-19. As DNA, the CDR3 is TGTGCCAGCAGCGCCCAGAGCAGGGCTGGTAACACCGGGGAGCTGTTTTTT. Protein sequence: CASSAQSRAGNTGELFF.